These T cell receptor beta chains were read from a single sample in a study of blood T cell repertoires in COVID-19. Clones were sequenced by immunoSEQ multiplex PCR, and TCRdb holds only the in-frame ones, with some missing. The top ten hold roughly 9.6% of the sample, which has about 160,000 clones, around 81% seen once. Sequencing used peripheral blood. These receptors were obtained from a man aged 55 to 69 with active or convalescent COVID-19. The CDR3 runs from the conserved cysteine through the conserved F or W. D genes are given only for firm matches. Not all rows give a size; the values are once, few, many and, for expanded clones, a class.

cdr3_aa	cdr3_nt	v_call	j_call	clone_size	d_call
CASSSDRGRGEQYF	TGTGCCAGCAGCTCGGACAGGGGGCGAGGCGAGCAGTACTTC	TRBV5-6	TRBJ2-7	.	TRBD1
CASSLGQGITAGGTEAFF	TGTGCCAGCAGCCTTGGACAGGGAATCACGGCCGGGGGCACTGAAGCTTTCTTT	TRBV7-9	TRBJ1-1	.	TRBD1
CASSRAEGGRTGTDTQYF	TGTGCCAGCAGTAGGGCGGAGGGGGGGCGGACCGGCACAGATACGCAGTATTTT	TRBV2	TRBJ2-3	.	.
CASSPSPLAGGLNEQYF	TGCGCCAGCAGCCCCTCCCCTCTGGCGGGGGGGTTAAACGAGCAGTACTTC	TRBV5-1	TRBJ2-7	few	TRBD2
CASSLSWTGIYSPLHF	TGTGCCAGCAGCTTATCATGGACAGGAATTTATTCACCCCTCCACTTT	TRBV11-1	TRBJ1-6	few	TRBD1
CASSIQGLASSGNTIYF	TGCGCCAGCAGCATACAGGGCCTGGCGTCCTCTGGAAACACCATATATTTT	TRBV5-1	TRBJ1-3	.	.
CASSPPRGGLNTEAFF	TGCGCCAGCAGTCCTCCCCGGGGGGGCTTGAACACTGAAGCTTTCTTT	TRBV23-1	TRBJ1-1	few	.
CASSTSGSGETQYF	TGTGCCAGCAGCACTAGCGGGAGCGGGGAGACCCAGTACTTC	TRBV7-2	TRBJ2-5	.	TRBD2
CASSLAGGPFYEQYF	TGTGCCAGCTCACTAGCGGGAGGGCCTTTCTACGAGCAGTACTTC	TRBV27	TRBJ2-7	.	TRBD2
CASSPTGISGNTIYF	TGTGCCAGCAGCCCAACAGGGATCTCTGGAAACACCATATATTTT	TRBV7-2	TRBJ1-3	.	.
CASSFDSTVSNQPQHF	TGTGCCAGCAGCTTCGACAGCACTGTTAGCAATCAGCCCCAGCATTTT	TRBV11-2	TRBJ1-5	.	.
CASSEAPGQPQHF	TGTGCCAGCAGTGAAGCGCCGGGTCAGCCCCAGCATTTT	TRBV6-1	TRBJ1-5	few	.
CASSMKTVGTQYF	TGTGCCAGCTCAATGAAGACAGTTGGTACGCAGTATTTT	TRBV18	TRBJ2-3	once	.
CASSTQQGVNQPQHF	TGTGCCAGTAGTACTCAACAGGGTGTCAATCAGCCCCAGCATTTT	TRBV19	TRBJ1-5	.	.